This T cell receptor beta chain comes out of a study of blood T cell repertoires in COVID-19. This table comes from immunoSEQ multiplex PCR, and its TCRdb copy is limited to in-frame clones, with some not included. The sample lists over 75,000 clones; about 80% were seen once. Germline CDR1 and CDR2: SGHDN and FVKESK. The CDR3 extends over 17 amino acids. Trimming removed 0 bases from V and 4 bases from J, with 17 bases in between. Sequenced material: peripheral blood. The TCR sequence derives from a man between 65 and 80 years old with acute or convalescent COVID-19. This rearrangement joins TRBV14 to TRBJ2-3; possible D gene TRBD1, 5 bases. The CDR3 spells CASSQDRRGMDADTQYF. CDR3 DNA: TGTGCCAGCAGCCAAGATCGAAGGGGCATGGACGCAGATACGCAGTATTTT.